This paragraph covers one T cell receptor beta chain sequence. Its matching antigen is unknown. These data originate in a study of cytomegalovirus exposure and HLA in healthy donors. Study-level background: An analysis done earlier identified some 120 million unique TCR beta sequences from approximately 180 million T cells.

CDR3 size: 14 residues. In germline, CDR1 is MDHEN, CDR2 SYDVKM. With V trimmed by 2 bases and J by 4 bases, 5 bases remained unmatched. The study, taken as a whole, reports: In terms of immune exposure information, only CMV serostatus was available.

Use of 60 Vbeta and 13 Jbeta primers characterized the PCR. In the authors' methods: The authors later counted 65 million to 90 million unique TCR beta chains, some 12 million of them shared. Assay used: immunoSEQ multiplex PCR; TCRdb lists only in-frame clones, some missing. V and J calls and clone size are given by that table; D and trimming were obtained from the DNA. The data hold nearly 110,000 clones, with around 85% observed a single time. This chain links TRBV28 with TRBJ2-7; 7 bases line up with TRBD2. The source is a young man in good health and CMV-seronegative. The sequenced sample was PBMCs. The CDR3 DNA sequence: TGTGCCAGCAGTTTAGGGGGGGGTCAGTACGAGCAGTACTTC. This sequence encodes CASSLGGGQYEQYF.